The next 15 T cell receptor beta chains were all read from a single sample in a study of CD8 T cells in ankylosing spondylitis. TCRdb reprocessed the 5' RACE reads with MiXCR, giving one entry per CDR3 protein. Counted here are under 850,000 distinct CDR3 sequences, around 20% occurring once; the ten biggest clones make up around 19%. For these TCRs, the target antigens are not known. Points from the study as a whole: Apparently characteristic of ankylosing spondylitis blood was a TCR beta motif (about 8 highly homologous variants).

Sequencing input: blood, either unsorted or a sorted T cell fraction (not recorded which). The receptors were gathered from a male donor with ankylosing spondylitis.

This chain joins TRBV6-1 and TRBJ2-5, with D possibly being TRBD2 (6 bases). The germline V gene encodes CDR1 MNHNS and CDR2 SASEGT. With 6 bases removed from V and 5 bases from J, the gap between germline ends came to 31 bases. This CDR3 has 19 residues. The CDR3 sequence: CASSIGAGTLNLGWETQYF. The CDR3 nucleotides read TGTGCCAGCAGCATCGGGGCGGGGACCCTGAACTTGGGTTGGGAGACCCAGTACTTC.

This clonotype was counted many times. The J gene is TRBJ2-1, the V gene TRBV12-3 or TRBV12-4; 11 positions match TRBD2. Trimming removed 4 bases from V and 7 bases from J; junction bases left unmatched: 9. CDR3 size: 16 residues. The CDR3 loop is CASSSRTSGPMNEQFF. For the CDR3, the DNA is TGTGCCAGCAGTTCCCGGACTAGCGGGCCTATGAATGAGCAGTTCTTC.

V usage is TRBV5-1 and J usage is TRBJ1-4, with D perhaps TRBD1 (5 bases). Germline CDR1 SGHRS, CDR2 YFSETQ. The CDR3 has 14 residues. V was clipped by 4 bases and J by 6 bases, with 13 bases between them. The CDR3 reads CASSEKWGHEKLFF. The CDR3 region has the DNA TGCGCCAGCAGCGAGAAGTGGGGCCATGAAAAACTGTTTTTT.

At least ten counts were recorded for this clonotype. V gene TRBV6-1 combines with J gene TRBJ2-3; TRBD2 agrees at 9 bases. This CDR3 contains 14 residues. Germline assignment: CDR1 MNHNS and CDR2 SASEGT. Germline trimming cut 4 bases from V and 1 base from J; bases unmatched to any gene: 0. CDR3 in DNA: TGTGCCAGCAGTGGGACTAGCGGCACAGATACGCAGTATTTT. Encoded protein: CASSGTSGTDTQYF.

The chain has TRBV20-1 and TRBJ2-2; D gene unclear. V was clipped by 5 bases and J by 2 bases, with 15 bases between them. The CDR3 is made up of 15 amino acids. In germline, CDR1 is DFQATT, CDR2 SNEGSKA (reference sequence). CDR3: CSARPRTPNTGELFF. The CDR3 nucleotides are TGCAGTGCTCGTCCCCGGACCCCTAACACCGGGGAGCTGTTTTTT.

Only a few counts were recorded for this clonotype. The chain is built from TRBV29-1 and TRBJ2-3; tentatively, D is TRBD2 (5 bases). The germline gives CDR1 SQVTM, CDR2 ANQGSEA. V was cut by 4 bases and J by 0 bases, with 17 bases left in between. The CDR3 is made up of 16 amino acids. CDR3: CSVGPAAGISTDTQYF. CDR3 DNA sequence: TGCAGCGTTGGCCCCGCGGCGGGCATCAGCACAGATACGCAGTATTTT.

This clonotype was seen a few times. V usage is TRBV6-1 and J usage is TRBJ1-5; TRBD1 is a possible D gene (6 bases). Trimming cost V 4 bases and J 3 bases, with 10 bases left between them. The length of the CDR3 is 14 residues. Germline loops: CDR1 MNHNS, CDR2 SASEGT. CDR3 nucleotides: TGTGCCAGCAGTGGAGGACAGCCCAATCAGCCCCAGCATTTT. This gives the protein CASSGGQPNQPQHF.

This clonotype was picked up a small number of times. The chain couples TRBV4-3 to TRBJ2-7; the D gene is possibly TRBD2 (6 bases). Trimming cost V 1 base and J 2 bases, with 12 bases left between them. CDR1 and CDR2 (germline): LGHNA, YSLEER. The CDR3 consists of 15 residues. DNA of the CDR3: TGCGCCAGCAGCCAAGGGGCTAGCGCCACCTACGAGCAGTACTTC. Translation: CASSQGASATYEQYF.

The rearrangement joins TRBV6-1 to TRBJ2-1; D unclear. Deletions cut 5 bases from V and 7 bases from J, with 12 bases between. This CDR3 region has 13 residues. CDR1 is MNHNS and CDR2 is SASEGT in the germline V gene. The CDR3 bases are TGTGCCAGCAGTAGTGGACCCGAGAATGAGCAGTTCTTC. Translation gives CASSSGPENEQFF.

The chain uses TRBV14 and TRBJ2-7, with TRBD2 matching 7 bases. In germline, CDR1 is SGHDN, CDR2 FVKESK. The length of the CDR3 is 16 residues. Losses at the gene ends were 1 base for V and 4 bases for J; bases not matched to a gene: 10. CDR3 in amino acids: CASSQGFAGAQYEQYF. CDR3 sequence (DNA): TGTGCCAGCAGCCAAGGGTTTGCGGGAGCACAATACGAGCAGTACTTC.

This clonotype occurred a few times. The J gene is TRBJ2-4, the V gene TRBV28; the D gene is possibly TRBD2 (5 bases). The CDR3 length is 14 residues. V dropped 6 bases and J dropped 4 bases, with 13 bases sitting between them. CDR1 and CDR2 from the germline V gene are MDHEN and SYDVKM. The CDR3 protein is CASRPPQRKNIQYF. The CDR3 DNA reads as TGTGCCAGCAGGCCCCCCCAGCGGAAAAACATTCAGTACTTC.

J is TRBJ1-2 and V is TRBV19; D is unresolved. The ends were cut back, 1 base at V and 3 bases at J, with 12 bases in the middle. CDR1 is LNHDA and CDR2 is SQIVND in the germline V gene (reference sequence). There are 15 residues in the CDR3. The CDR3 loop is CASSIVGPFDYGYTF. In DNA, the CDR3 is TGTGCCAGTAGTATAGTTGGACCCTTCGACTATGGCTACACCTTC.

This clonotype showed up just a few times. This rearrangement joins TRBV27 to TRBJ1-6; D uncertain. CDR3 length equals 15 residues. Trimming took 6 bases from V and 3 from J, leaving 12 bases between them. The germline V gene has CDR1 MNHEY and CDR2 SMNVEV (reference sequence). CDR3 loop: CASSREGFYNSPLHF. CDR3 DNA sequence: TGTGCCAGCAGCCGCGAGGGATTCTATAATTCACCCCTCCACTTT.

The table lists this clonotype with a few counts. The chain uses TRBV7-8 and TRBJ2-2, with D tentatively TRBD2 (6 bases). Germline lookup yields CDR1 SGHVS and CDR2 FQNEAQ. Deletions cut 5 bases from V and 3 bases from J, with 16 bases between. The CDR3 loop spans 16 amino acids. Written as DNA, the CDR3 is TGTGCCAGCAGCCCGGTGGGGCGGGGCTACACCGGGGAGCTGTTTTTT. Amino acids: CASSPVGRGYTGELFF. The full variable domain, its missing parts supplied by reference TRBV7-8 and TRBJ2-2, is GAGVSQSPRYKVAKRGQDVALRCDPISGHVSLFWYQQALGQGPEFLTYFQNEAQLDKSGLPSDRFFAERPEGSVSTLKIQRTQQEDSAVYLCASSPVGRGYTGELFFGEGSRLTVL.

V and J are TRBV12-3 or TRBV12-4 and TRBJ2-1; no clear D gene. The V end lost 8 bases, the J end lost 10 bases, and 21 bases lay between the germline ends. The CDR3 spans 14 residues. The CDR3 region has the DNA TGTGCCAGCCGTACCTCCGTCACCGCCAGAGAGCAGTTCTTC. This translates into CASRTSVTAREQFF.